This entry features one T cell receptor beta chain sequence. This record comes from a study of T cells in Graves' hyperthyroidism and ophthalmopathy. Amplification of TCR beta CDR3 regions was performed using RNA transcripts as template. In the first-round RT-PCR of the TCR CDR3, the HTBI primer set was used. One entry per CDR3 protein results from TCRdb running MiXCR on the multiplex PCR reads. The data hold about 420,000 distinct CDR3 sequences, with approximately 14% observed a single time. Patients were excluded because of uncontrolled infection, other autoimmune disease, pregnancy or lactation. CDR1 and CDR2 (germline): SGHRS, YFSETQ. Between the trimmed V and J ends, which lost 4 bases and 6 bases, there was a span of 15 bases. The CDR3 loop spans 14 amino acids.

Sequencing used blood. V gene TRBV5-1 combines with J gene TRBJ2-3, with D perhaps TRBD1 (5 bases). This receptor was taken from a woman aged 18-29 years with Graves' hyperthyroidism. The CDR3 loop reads CASSPSTGSDTQYF. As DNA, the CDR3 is TGCGCCAGCAGCCCATCCACAGGATCCGATACGCAGTATTTT. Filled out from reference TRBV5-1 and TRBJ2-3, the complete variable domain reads KAGVTQTPRYLIKTRGQQVTLSCSPISGHRSVSWYQQTPGQGLQFLFEYFSETQRNKGNFPGRFSGRQFSNSRSEMNVSTLELGDSALYLCASSPSTGSDTQYFGPGTRLTVL.